These T cell receptor beta chains were read from a single sample in a study of CD8 T cells in ankylosing spondylitis. TCRdb reprocessed the 5' RACE reads with MiXCR, giving one entry per CDR3 protein. Of 200,000 to 250,000 distinct CDR3 sequences in the sample, over 9.5% are singletons; the top ten hold 20% to 25%. Material: blood, either unsorted or a sorted T cell fraction (not recorded which). The receptor set was obtained from a male donor with ankylosing spondylitis or in good health (not recorded which). CDR3s include the opening cysteine and the closing phenylalanine or tryptophan. Fields, in order: D gene, V gene, clone size, J gene, CDR3 length, CDR3 DNA, CDR3 protein. D genes are given only for firm matches. Only some rows state a clone size, as once, few, many or a class for expanded clones.

d_call: TRBD2; v_call: TRBV6-5; clone_size: many; j_call: TRBJ2-3; cdr3_length: 15; cdr3_nt: TGTGCCAGCAGGGCGGGACTAGCGGGCACAGATACGCAGTATTTT; cdr3_aa: CASRAGLAGTDTQYF
d_call: TRBD1; v_call: TRBV4-2; clone_size: many; j_call: TRBJ2-7; cdr3_length: 15; cdr3_nt: TGTGCCAGCAGCCACTCAGACAGGGGTGGGTACGAGCAGTACTTC; cdr3_aa: CASSHSDRGGYEQYF
d_call: -; v_call: TRBV5-1; clone_size: -; j_call: TRBJ2-5; cdr3_length: 14; cdr3_nt: TGCGCCAGCAGCCCGGATGGCCCTCCAGAGACCCAGTACTTC; cdr3_aa: CASSPDGPPETQYF
d_call: -; v_call: TRBV7-8; clone_size: -; j_call: TRBJ2-2; cdr3_length: 14; cdr3_nt: TGTGCCAGCAGCCTCGGCGAGGGAAGGGGGGAGCTGTTTTTT; cdr3_aa: CASSLGEGRGELFF
d_call: TRBD1; v_call: TRBV29-1; clone_size: few; j_call: TRBJ2-7; cdr3_length: 15; cdr3_nt: TGCAGCGTTGGAACCGGGACAGGGGGCGTGTACGAGCAGTACTTC; cdr3_aa: CSVGTGTGGVYEQYF
d_call: -; v_call: TRBV12-3/TRBV12-4; clone_size: -; j_call: TRBJ2-7; cdr3_length: 16; cdr3_nt: TGTGCCAGCAGTTGGGGGGAGCAGGTCGGCGGCTACGAGCAGTACTTC; cdr3_aa: CASSWGEQVGGYEQYF
d_call: TRBD1; v_call: TRBV20-1; clone_size: -; j_call: TRBJ2-7; cdr3_length: 13; cdr3_nt: TGCAGTGCTAGCGGGGACAGTTCCGACGAGCAGTACTTC; cdr3_aa: CSASGDSSDEQYF
d_call: TRBD1; v_call: TRBV2; clone_size: many; j_call: TRBJ2-3; cdr3_length: 13; cdr3_nt: TGTGCCAATGGACAGGGAGTTAAGGATACGCAGTATTTT; cdr3_aa: CANGQGVKDTQYF
d_call: -; v_call: TRBV12-3/TRBV12-4; clone_size: many; j_call: TRBJ2-3; cdr3_length: 15; cdr3_nt: TGTGCCAGCAGTTTAGCCGGGTCGGGCACAGATACGCAGTATTTT; cdr3_aa: CASSLAGSGTDTQYF
d_call: -; v_call: TRBV19; clone_size: -; j_call: TRBJ2-1; cdr3_length: 12; cdr3_nt: TGTGCCAGTAGTATGTGGCAGAGGGGGTTGTTCTTC; cdr3_aa: CASSMWQRGLFF
d_call: TRBD1; v_call: TRBV5-1; clone_size: few; j_call: TRBJ2-1; cdr3_length: 13; cdr3_nt: TGCGCCAGCAGCCCGGGACAGCGAAATGAGCAGTTCTTC; cdr3_aa: CASSPGQRNEQFF
d_call: -; v_call: TRBV27; clone_size: many; j_call: TRBJ1-6; cdr3_length: 12; cdr3_nt: TGTGCCAGCCGTGAATCTGAGTCACCCCTCCACTTT; cdr3_aa: CASRESESPLHF
d_call: TRBD2; v_call: TRBV24-1; clone_size: many; j_call: TRBJ2-3; cdr3_length: 18; cdr3_nt: TGTGCCACCAGTGCCCGACAGACACTAGCGGGGAGCACAGATACGCAGTATTTT; cdr3_aa: CATSARQTLAGSTDTQYF
d_call: -; v_call: TRBV29-1; clone_size: many; j_call: TRBJ2-5; cdr3_length: 14; cdr3_nt: TGCAGCGGACGGAGATCAAAGGTAGTGGAGACCCAGTACTTC; cdr3_aa: CSGRRSKVVETQYF
d_call: -; v_call: TRBV20-1; clone_size: few; j_call: TRBJ1-5; cdr3_length: 14; cdr3_nt: TGCAGTGCTAGAGCACGCTCGAGGTCTGCGCCCCAGCATTTT; cdr3_aa: CSARARSRSAPQHF
d_call: -; v_call: TRBV20-1; clone_size: many; j_call: TRBJ2-5; cdr3_length: 14; cdr3_nt: TGCAGTGCTACCAACCCGGTTAAGCTGGTGACCCAGTACTTC; cdr3_aa: CSATNPVKLVTQYF
d_call: -; v_call: TRBV9; clone_size: few; j_call: TRBJ1-1; cdr3_length: 12; cdr3_nt: TGTGCCAGCAGCCGATCCGGAACTGAAGCTTTCTTT; cdr3_aa: CASSRSGTEAFF
d_call: TRBD2; v_call: TRBV20-1; clone_size: -; j_call: TRBJ2-1; cdr3_length: 17; cdr3_nt: TGCAGTGCTAGACAAAGACTAGCGGGGGGGTCCTACAATGAGCAGTTCTTC; cdr3_aa: CSARQRLAGGSYNEQFF
d_call: -; v_call: TRBV18; clone_size: -; j_call: TRBJ1-4; cdr3_length: 16; cdr3_nt: TGTGCCAGCTCACCGAGGACCCTGGGAACTAATGAAAAACTGTTTTTT; cdr3_aa: CASSPRTLGTNEKLFF
d_call: TRBD2; v_call: TRBV6-1; clone_size: many; j_call: TRBJ2-1; cdr3_length: 16; cdr3_nt: TGTGCCAGCAGGTCCGCGGCGGGGGGCTCCTACAATGAGCAGTTCTTC; cdr3_aa: CASRSAAGGSYNEQFF
d_call: -; v_call: TRBV12-3/TRBV12-4; clone_size: many; j_call: TRBJ1-5; cdr3_length: 14; cdr3_nt: TGTGCCAGCAGTTTTCGGGGCAACAATCAGCCCCAGCATTTT; cdr3_aa: CASSFRGNNQPQHF
d_call: -; v_call: TRBV19; clone_size: many; j_call: TRBJ2-7; cdr3_length: 13; cdr3_nt: TGTGCCAGTAGACCGACAGGTACCTACGAGCAGTACTTC; cdr3_aa: CASRPTGTYEQYF
d_call: TRBD1; v_call: TRBV12-3/TRBV12-4; clone_size: many; j_call: TRBJ1-1; cdr3_length: 14; cdr3_nt: TGTGCCAGCAGTTACGACAGGGGGATGGCTGAAGCTTTCTTT; cdr3_aa: CASSYDRGMAEAFF
d_call: -; v_call: TRBV7-9; clone_size: -; j_call: TRBJ1-1; cdr3_length: 12; cdr3_nt: TGTGCCAGCACCGAGGTTTCGGAAGAGGCTTTCTTT; cdr3_aa: CASTEVSEEAFF
d_call: -; v_call: TRBV12-3/TRBV12-4; clone_size: many; j_call: TRBJ1-2; cdr3_length: 13; cdr3_nt: TGTGCCAGCAGTAGGACAGTGAACTATGGCTACACCTTC; cdr3_aa: CASSRTVNYGYTF
d_call: -; v_call: TRBV7-2; clone_size: few; j_call: TRBJ1-2; cdr3_length: 14; cdr3_nt: TGTGCCAGCACCCGTGGGGACATGAGCTATGGCTACACCTTC; cdr3_aa: CASTRGDMSYGYTF
d_call: -; v_call: TRBV4-3; clone_size: few; j_call: TRBJ1-5; cdr3_length: 15; cdr3_nt: TGCGCCAGCAGCCAAGCTCCGGGGGGAGATCAGCCCCAGCATTTT; cdr3_aa: CASSQAPGGDQPQHF
d_call: -; v_call: TRBV5-1; clone_size: many; j_call: TRBJ2-7; cdr3_length: 13; cdr3_nt: TGCGCCAGCAGTTCCCACGGAGGGGGCGAGCAGTACTTC; cdr3_aa: CASSSHGGGEQYF
d_call: -; v_call: TRBV7-3; clone_size: many; j_call: TRBJ2-3; cdr3_length: 13; cdr3_nt: TGTGCCAGCAGCTACAAATGGACAGATACGCAGTATTTT; cdr3_aa: CASSYKWTDTQYF
d_call: -; v_call: TRBV7-3; clone_size: many; j_call: TRBJ2-3; cdr3_length: 16; cdr3_nt: TGTGCCAGCAGCAGGGGGGGGGCACCCAGCACAGATACGCAGTATTTT; cdr3_aa: CASSRGGAPSTDTQYF
d_call: TRBD1; v_call: TRBV12-3/TRBV12-4; clone_size: many; j_call: TRBJ1-2; cdr3_length: 16; cdr3_nt: TGTGCCAGCAGTTCGGCCGAAACAGGGGGCGCAAGTGGCTACACCTTC; cdr3_aa: CASSSAETGGASGYTF
d_call: -; v_call: TRBV5-1; clone_size: many; j_call: TRBJ2-2; cdr3_length: 16; cdr3_nt: TGCGCCAGTAGCTTGGTCGGGGGGACAAACACCGGGGAGCTGTTTTTT; cdr3_aa: CASSLVGGTNTGELFF
d_call: TRBD1; v_call: TRBV20-1; clone_size: few; j_call: TRBJ1-2; cdr3_length: 14; cdr3_nt: TGCAGTGCCCCCGAGGCGGACAGGGGTCACGGCTACACCTTC; cdr3_aa: CSAPEADRGHGYTF
d_call: TRBD1; v_call: TRBV20-1; clone_size: many; j_call: TRBJ1-2; cdr3_length: 13; cdr3_nt: TGCAGTGCCAGACTCCAGGGGGCCTATGGCTACACCTTC; cdr3_aa: CSARLQGAYGYTF
d_call: -; v_call: TRBV21-1; clone_size: many; j_call: TRBJ2-2; cdr3_length: 17; cdr3_nt: TGTGCCAGCAGCAAAAATCGTCAGAACCTGAACACCGGGGAGCTGTTTTTT; cdr3_aa: CASSKNRQNLNTGELFF
d_call: TRBD1; v_call: TRBV5-1; clone_size: many; j_call: TRBJ2-1; cdr3_length: 14; cdr3_nt: TGCGCCAGCAGCTTGGGGACAGGGGGAAATGAGCAGTTCTTC; cdr3_aa: CASSLGTGGNEQFF
d_call: TRBD2; v_call: TRBV20-1; clone_size: few; j_call: TRBJ2-5; cdr3_length: 14; cdr3_nt: TGCAGTGCTAGAGATAGTTGGGGGGGAGAGACCCAGTACTTC; cdr3_aa: CSARDSWGGETQYF
d_call: -; v_call: TRBV6-2/TRBV6-3; clone_size: -; j_call: TRBJ2-2; cdr3_length: 20; cdr3_nt: TGTGCCAGCAGTTACTCCCCCGGACCGCTCAGAGGGGGGAACACCGGGGAGCTGTTTTTT; cdr3_aa: CASSYSPGPLRGGNTGELFF
d_call: TRBD1; v_call: TRBV20-1; clone_size: -; j_call: TRBJ2-2; cdr3_length: 14; cdr3_nt: TGCAGTGCCCGGGACAGGGTCAACACCGGGGAGCTGTTTTTT; cdr3_aa: CSARDRVNTGELFF
d_call: TRBD1; v_call: TRBV12-3/TRBV12-4; clone_size: -; j_call: TRBJ1-5; cdr3_length: 15; cdr3_nt: TGTGCCAGCAGTTTAGCTCAGGGGGCGCGTCAGCCCCAGCATTTT; cdr3_aa: CASSLAQGARQPQHF
d_call: TRBD1; v_call: TRBV5-6; clone_size: many; j_call: TRBJ1-1; cdr3_length: 17; cdr3_nt: TGTGCCAGCAGCTCTCTGGGACAGGGGAGGGGGGACACTGAAGCTTTCTTT; cdr3_aa: CASSSLGQGRGDTEAFF
d_call: -; v_call: TRBV5-1; clone_size: many; j_call: TRBJ1-1; cdr3_length: 15; cdr3_nt: TGCGCCAGCAGCTTGGAGGAGGCGTGGAACACTGAAGCTTTCTTT; cdr3_aa: CASSLEEAWNTEAFF
d_call: -; v_call: TRBV5-1; clone_size: many; j_call: TRBJ1-1; cdr3_length: 14; cdr3_nt: TGCGCCAGCAAGAGGGGCGGCCAGAACACTGAAGCTTTCTTT; cdr3_aa: CASKRGGQNTEAFF
d_call: TRBD1; v_call: TRBV29-1; clone_size: -; j_call: TRBJ2-2; cdr3_length: 14; cdr3_nt: TGCAGCGTTGACCGGGGACAGCACACCGGGGAGCTGTTTTTT; cdr3_aa: CSVDRGQHTGELFF
d_call: -; v_call: TRBV7-8; clone_size: many; j_call: TRBJ2-1; cdr3_length: 17; cdr3_nt: TGTGCCAGCAGCTTAGCGGTAGGGCGAGGGTCCTACAATGAGCAGTTCTTC; cdr3_aa: CASSLAVGRGSYNEQFF
d_call: TRBD1; v_call: TRBV19; clone_size: few; j_call: TRBJ2-7; cdr3_length: 14; cdr3_nt: TGTGCCAGTAGTAGGGGACAGGGGCCCTACGAGCAGTACTTC; cdr3_aa: CASSRGQGPYEQYF
d_call: -; v_call: TRBV24-1; clone_size: -; j_call: TRBJ2-2; cdr3_length: 11; cdr3_nt: TGTGCCACAGCGAACACCGGGGAGCTGTTTTTT; cdr3_aa: CATANTGELFF